This T cell receptor (beta chain) appears in the sequencing data of a study of shared clonotypes between healthy human individuals. Study-level points and caveats: Naive CD4 clonotypes were shared across a handful of donors at around 5%.

Repertoires were generated with immunoSEQ multiplex PCR, while TCRdb's copy carries only in-frame clones and drops some. The data show 640,000 or so clones, about two thirds seen once. With respect to this clone: Its specificity is unknown.

Germline lookup yields CDR1 MDHEN and CDR2 SYDVKM. This CDR3 has 14 residues. V was trimmed by 5 bases and J by 5 bases, leaving 13 bases between them. The chain links TRBV28 to TRBJ1-5; D perhaps matches TRBD1 (5 bases). The sequence was obtained from a woman aged 30 to 39 in good health. The specimen was memory CD4+ T cells sorted from blood. Described subset: CD45RA-negative fraction. CDR3 in amino acids: CASSPHRGDQPQHF. The CDR3 DNA is TGTGCCAGCAGTCCCCACCGGGGCGATCAGCCCCAGCATTTT.